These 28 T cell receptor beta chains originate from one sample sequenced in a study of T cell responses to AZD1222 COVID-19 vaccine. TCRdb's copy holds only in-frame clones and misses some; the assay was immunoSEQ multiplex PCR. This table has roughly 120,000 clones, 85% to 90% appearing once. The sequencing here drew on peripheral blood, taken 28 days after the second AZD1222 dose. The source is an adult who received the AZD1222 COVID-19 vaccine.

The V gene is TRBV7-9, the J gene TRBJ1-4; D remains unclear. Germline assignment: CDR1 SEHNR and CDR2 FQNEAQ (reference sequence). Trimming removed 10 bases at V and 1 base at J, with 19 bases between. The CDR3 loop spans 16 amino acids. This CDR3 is CATYPGQRGTNEKLFF. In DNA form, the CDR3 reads TGTGCCACTTACCCGGGTCAGCGTGGAACTAATGAAAAACTGTTTTTT.

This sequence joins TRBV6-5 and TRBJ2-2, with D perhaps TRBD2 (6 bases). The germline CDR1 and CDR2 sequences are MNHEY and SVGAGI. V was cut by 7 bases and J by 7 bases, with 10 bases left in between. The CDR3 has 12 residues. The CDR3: CASTGGDGELFF. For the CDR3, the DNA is TGTGCCAGCACCGGAGGGGACGGGGAGCTGTTTTTT.

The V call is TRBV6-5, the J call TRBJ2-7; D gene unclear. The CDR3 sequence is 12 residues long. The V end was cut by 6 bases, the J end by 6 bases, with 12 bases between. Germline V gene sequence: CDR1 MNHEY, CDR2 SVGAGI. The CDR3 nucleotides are TGTGCCAGCAGACAGCTCTCCGGCGAGCAGTACTTC. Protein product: CASRQLSGEQYF.

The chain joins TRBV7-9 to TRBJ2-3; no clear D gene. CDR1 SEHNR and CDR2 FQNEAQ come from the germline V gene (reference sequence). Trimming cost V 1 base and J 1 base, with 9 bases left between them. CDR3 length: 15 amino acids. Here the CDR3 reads CASSLVLARTDTQYF. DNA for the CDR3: TGTGCCAGCAGCTTAGTCTTGGCTCGCACAGATACGCAGTATTTT.

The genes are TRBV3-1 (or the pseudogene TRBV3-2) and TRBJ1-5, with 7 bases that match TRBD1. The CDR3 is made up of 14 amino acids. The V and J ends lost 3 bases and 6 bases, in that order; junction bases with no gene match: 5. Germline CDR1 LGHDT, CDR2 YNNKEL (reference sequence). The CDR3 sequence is CASSQGDRVQPQHF. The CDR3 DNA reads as TGTGCCAGCAGCCAGGGTGACAGGGTTCAGCCCCAGCATTTT.

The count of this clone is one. CDR3 DNA: TGTGCCAGCAGCTTAGCTGGACAGGGTCTCGGGATTTATCAGCCCCAGCATTTT. This gives the protein CASSLAGQGLGIYQPQHF. The chain recombines TRBV7-8 with TRBJ1-5; 8 positions match TRBD1. Trimming removed 0 bases from V and 5 bases from J; junction bases left unmatched: 12. Germline CDR1 reads SGHVS; CDR2 reads FQNEAQ. The CDR3 length is 18 residues.

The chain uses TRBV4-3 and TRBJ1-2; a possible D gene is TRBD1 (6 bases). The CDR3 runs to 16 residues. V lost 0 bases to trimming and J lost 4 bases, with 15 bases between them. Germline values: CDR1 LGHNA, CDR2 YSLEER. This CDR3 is CASSQDPQGRTYGYTF. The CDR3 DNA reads TGCGCCAGCAGCCAAGATCCCCAGGGGCGGACCTATGGCTACACCTTC.

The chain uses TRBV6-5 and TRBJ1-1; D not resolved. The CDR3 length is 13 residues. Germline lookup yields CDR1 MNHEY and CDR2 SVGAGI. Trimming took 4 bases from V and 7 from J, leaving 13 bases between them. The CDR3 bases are TGTGCCAGCAGTTTGGTCTTAGGTTTTGAAGCTTTCTTT. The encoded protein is CASSLVLGFEAFF.

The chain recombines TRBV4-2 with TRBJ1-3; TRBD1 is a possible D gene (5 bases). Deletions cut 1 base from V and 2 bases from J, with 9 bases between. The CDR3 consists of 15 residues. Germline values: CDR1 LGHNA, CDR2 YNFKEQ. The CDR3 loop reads CASSQGAGAGNTIYF. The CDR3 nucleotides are TGTGCCAGCAGCCAAGGCGCGGGGGCTGGAAACACCATATATTTT.

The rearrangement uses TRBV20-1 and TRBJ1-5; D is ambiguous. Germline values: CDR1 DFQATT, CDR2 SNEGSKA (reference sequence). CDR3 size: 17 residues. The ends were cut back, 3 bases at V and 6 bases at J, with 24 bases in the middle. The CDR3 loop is CSASYVTGVEGTQPQHF. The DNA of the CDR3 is TGCAGTGCTAGTTACGTTACGGGCGTCGAGGGCACTCAGCCCCAGCATTTT.

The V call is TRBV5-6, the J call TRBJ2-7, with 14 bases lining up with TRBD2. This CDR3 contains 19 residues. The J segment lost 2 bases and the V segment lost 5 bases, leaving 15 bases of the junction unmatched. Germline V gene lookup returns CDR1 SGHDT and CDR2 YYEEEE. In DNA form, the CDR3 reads TGTGCCAGCAGTCGCCCAACAGGGGGACTAGCGGGAGATCCCTACGAGCAGTACTTC. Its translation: CASSRPTGGLAGDPYEQYF.

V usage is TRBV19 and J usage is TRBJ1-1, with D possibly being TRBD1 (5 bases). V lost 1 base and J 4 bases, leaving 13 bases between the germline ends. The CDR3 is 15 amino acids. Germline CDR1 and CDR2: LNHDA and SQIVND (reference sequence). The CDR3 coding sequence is TGTGCCAGTAGTATAGGCAGCCCAGGGAGCACTGAAGCTTTCTTT. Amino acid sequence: CASSIGSPGSTEAFF.

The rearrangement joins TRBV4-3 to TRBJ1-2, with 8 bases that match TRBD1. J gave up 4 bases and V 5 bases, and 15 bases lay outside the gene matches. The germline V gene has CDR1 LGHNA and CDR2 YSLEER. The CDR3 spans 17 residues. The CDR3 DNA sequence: TGCGCCAGCAGCAAGGGACAGGCGGCCCGGAGCCCCTATGGCTACACCTTC. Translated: CASSKGQAARSPYGYTF.

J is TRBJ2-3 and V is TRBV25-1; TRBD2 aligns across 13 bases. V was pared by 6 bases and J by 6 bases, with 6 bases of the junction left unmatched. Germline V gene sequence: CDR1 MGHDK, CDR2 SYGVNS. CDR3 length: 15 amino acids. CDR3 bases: TGTGCCAGCAGCCGGACTAGCGGGAGCAGCGATACGCAGTATTTT. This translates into CASSRTSGSSDTQYF.

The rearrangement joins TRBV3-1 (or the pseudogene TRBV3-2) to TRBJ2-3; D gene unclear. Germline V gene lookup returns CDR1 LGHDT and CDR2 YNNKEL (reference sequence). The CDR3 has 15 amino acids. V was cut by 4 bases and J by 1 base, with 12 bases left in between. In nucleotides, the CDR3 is TGTGCCAGCAGCCGGGCAGCAGGAGGCACAGATACGCAGTATTTT. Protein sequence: CASSRAAGGTDTQYF.

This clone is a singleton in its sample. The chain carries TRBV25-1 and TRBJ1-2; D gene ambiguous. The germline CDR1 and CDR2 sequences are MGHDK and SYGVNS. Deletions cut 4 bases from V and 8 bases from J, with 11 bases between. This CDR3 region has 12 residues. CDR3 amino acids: CASSGSSGGYTF. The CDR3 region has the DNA TGTGCCAGCAGTGGGTCTAGTGGGGGCTACACCTTC.

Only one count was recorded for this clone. The CDR3 sequence: CASSQDRAPGYGYTF. CDR3 bases: TGCGCCAGCAGCCAAGATCGGGCCCCCGGGTATGGCTACACCTTC. The chain uses TRBV4-1 and TRBJ1-2; no reliable D call. CDR1 and CDR2 (germline): MGHRA, YSYEKL. Trimming left V 0 bases short and J 5 bases short, with 13 bases between. The CDR3 consists of 15 residues.

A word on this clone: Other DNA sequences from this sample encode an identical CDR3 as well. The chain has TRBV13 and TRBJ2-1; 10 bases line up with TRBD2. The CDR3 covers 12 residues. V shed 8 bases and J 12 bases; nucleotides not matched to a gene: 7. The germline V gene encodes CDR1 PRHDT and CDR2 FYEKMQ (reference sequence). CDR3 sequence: CASSLAGVGQFF. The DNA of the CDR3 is TGTGCCAGCTCCCTAGCGGGAGTTGGGCAGTTCTTC.

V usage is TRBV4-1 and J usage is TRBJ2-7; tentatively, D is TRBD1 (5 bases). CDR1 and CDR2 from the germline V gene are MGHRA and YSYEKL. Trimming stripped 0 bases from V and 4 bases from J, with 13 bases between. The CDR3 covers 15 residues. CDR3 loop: CASSQEGVSIYEQYF. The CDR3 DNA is TGCGCCAGCAGCCAAGAAGGGGTATCGATTTACGAGCAGTACTTC.

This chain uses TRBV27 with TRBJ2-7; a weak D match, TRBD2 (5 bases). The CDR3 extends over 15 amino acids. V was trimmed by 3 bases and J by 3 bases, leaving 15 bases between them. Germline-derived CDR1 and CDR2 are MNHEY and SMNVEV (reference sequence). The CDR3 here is CASSFRTGRDYEQYF. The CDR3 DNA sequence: TGTGCCAGCAGTTTTAGGACGGGCCGGGACTACGAGCAGTACTTC.

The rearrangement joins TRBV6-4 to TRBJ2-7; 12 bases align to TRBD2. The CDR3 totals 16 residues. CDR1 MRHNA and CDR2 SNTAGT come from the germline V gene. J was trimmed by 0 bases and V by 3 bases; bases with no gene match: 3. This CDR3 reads CASSDRGLAGSYEQYF. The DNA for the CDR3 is TGTGCCAGCAGTGATAGGGGACTAGCGGGCTCCTACGAGCAGTACTTC.

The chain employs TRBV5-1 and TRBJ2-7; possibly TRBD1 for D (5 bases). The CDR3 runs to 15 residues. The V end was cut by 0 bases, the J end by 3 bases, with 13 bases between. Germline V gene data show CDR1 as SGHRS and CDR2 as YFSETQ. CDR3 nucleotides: TGCGCCAGCAGCTTGGGTTTTGTGACAGACTACGAGCAGTACTTC. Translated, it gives CASSLGFVTDYEQYF.

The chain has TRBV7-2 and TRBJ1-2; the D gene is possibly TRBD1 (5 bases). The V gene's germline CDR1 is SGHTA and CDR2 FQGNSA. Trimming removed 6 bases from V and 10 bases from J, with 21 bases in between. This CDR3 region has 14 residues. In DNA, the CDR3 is TGTGCCAGCAGTGGGCGGGTCTTCGGGGACTTCTACACCTTC. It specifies CASSGRVFGDFYTF.

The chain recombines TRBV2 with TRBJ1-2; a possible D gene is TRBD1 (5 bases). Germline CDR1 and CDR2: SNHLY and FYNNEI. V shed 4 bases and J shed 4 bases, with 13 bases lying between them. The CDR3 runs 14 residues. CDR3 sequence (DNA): TGTGCCAGCAGTGGGGGGATGCAGACCTATGGCTACACCTTC. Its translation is CASSGGMQTYGYTF.

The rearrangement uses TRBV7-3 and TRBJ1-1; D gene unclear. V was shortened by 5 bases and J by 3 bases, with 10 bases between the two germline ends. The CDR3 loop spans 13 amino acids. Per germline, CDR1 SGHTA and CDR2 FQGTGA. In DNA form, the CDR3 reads TGTGCCAGCAGCCCTAGGGTTCACACTGAAGCTTTCTTT. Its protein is CASSPRVHTEAFF.

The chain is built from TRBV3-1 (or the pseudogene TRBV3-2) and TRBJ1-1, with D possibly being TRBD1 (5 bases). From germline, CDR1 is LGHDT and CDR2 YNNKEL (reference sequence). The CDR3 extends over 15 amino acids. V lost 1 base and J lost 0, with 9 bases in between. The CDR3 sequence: CASSQGGALNTEAFF. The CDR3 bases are TGTGCCAGCAGCCAAGGAGGGGCCTTGAACACTGAAGCTTTCTTT.

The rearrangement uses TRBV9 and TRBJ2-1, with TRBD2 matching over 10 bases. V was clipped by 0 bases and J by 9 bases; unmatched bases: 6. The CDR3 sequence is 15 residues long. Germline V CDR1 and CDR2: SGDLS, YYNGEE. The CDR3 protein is CASSVVSGRNGEQFF. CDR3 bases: TGTGCCAGCAGCGTAGTTAGCGGGAGGAACGGTGAGCAGTTCTTC.

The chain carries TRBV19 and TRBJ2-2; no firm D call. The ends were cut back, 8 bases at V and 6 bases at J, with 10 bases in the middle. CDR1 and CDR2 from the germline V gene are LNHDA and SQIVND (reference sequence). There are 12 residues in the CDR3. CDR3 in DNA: TGTGCCAGTCTTAATAGGCCCGGGGAGCTGTTTTTT. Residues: CASLNRPGELFF.